This T cell receptor beta chain derives from a study of long-term antiretroviral therapy in people with HIV. Whole-study results and caveats: Comparison with controls showed narrower CDR3 length ranges in HIV repertoires. Upon ART, diversity increased but remained lower than transplant donor controls.

This CDR3 has 17 amino acids. V dropped 5 bases and J dropped 7 bases, with 23 bases sitting between them. Germline V gene data show CDR1 as MNHEY and CDR2 as SMNVEV (reference sequence). Running of the v3.0 immunoSEQ assay took place at survey level. Generated by immunoSEQ multiplex PCR, the TCRdb table keeps only in-frame clones and is missing some. The repertoire holds 17,000 or so clones, with over 70% as singletons. Turning to this clone: Its specificity is not known.

The source of this sequence is a man aged 30 to 45 with HIV. V usage is TRBV27 and J usage is TRBJ1-4, with D possibly being TRBD1 (6 bases). Sequencing used unsorted PBMCs, obtained roughly 14 months before starting antiretroviral therapy. The chain's CDR3 is CASSLNPLQGRGEKLFF. As DNA, the CDR3 is TGTGCCAGCAGTCTAAACCCCCTCCAGGGGCGGGGTGAAAAACTGTTTTTT.